This T cell receptor beta chain was identified during a study of blood T cell repertoires in COVID-19. The table came from immunoSEQ multiplex PCR; TCRdb's copy has only in-frame clones and leaves some out. The sample has around 120,000 clones, 90% seen once. Trimming shortened V by 5 bases and J by 5 bases, and 15 bases separated the two germline ends. The germline gives CDR1 LNHDA, CDR2 SQIVND (reference sequence). The CDR3 totals 15 residues. The V and J genes are TRBV19 and TRBJ2-2; D perhaps matches TRBD1 (5 bases). This sequence was found in a human donor with active COVID-19. The donor label of this sample is uncertain. Material for sequencing was peripheral blood. The DNA for the CDR3 is TGTGCCAGTAGTGGCGGATCAGGGATGACCGGGGAGCTGTTTTTT. Translated, it gives CASSGGSGMTGELFF.